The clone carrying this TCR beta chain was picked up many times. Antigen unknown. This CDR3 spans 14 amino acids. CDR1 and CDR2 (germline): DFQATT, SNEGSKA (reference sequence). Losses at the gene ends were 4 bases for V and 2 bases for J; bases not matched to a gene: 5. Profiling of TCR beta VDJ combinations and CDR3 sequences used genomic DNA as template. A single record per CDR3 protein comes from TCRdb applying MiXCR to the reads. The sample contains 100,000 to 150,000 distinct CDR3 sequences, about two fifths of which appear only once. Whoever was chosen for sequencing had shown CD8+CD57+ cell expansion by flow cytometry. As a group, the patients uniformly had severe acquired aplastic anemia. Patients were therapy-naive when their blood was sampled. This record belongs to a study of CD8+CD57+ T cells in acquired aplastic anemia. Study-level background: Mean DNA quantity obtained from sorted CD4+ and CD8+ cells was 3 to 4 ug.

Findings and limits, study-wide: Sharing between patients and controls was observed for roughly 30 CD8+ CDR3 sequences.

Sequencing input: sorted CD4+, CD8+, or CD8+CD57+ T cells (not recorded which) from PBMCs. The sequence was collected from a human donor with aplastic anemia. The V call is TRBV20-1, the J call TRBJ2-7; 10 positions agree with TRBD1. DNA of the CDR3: TGCAGTGCTATTGACAGGGGGCCGACCTACGAGCAGTACTTC. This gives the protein CSAIDRGPTYEQYF.